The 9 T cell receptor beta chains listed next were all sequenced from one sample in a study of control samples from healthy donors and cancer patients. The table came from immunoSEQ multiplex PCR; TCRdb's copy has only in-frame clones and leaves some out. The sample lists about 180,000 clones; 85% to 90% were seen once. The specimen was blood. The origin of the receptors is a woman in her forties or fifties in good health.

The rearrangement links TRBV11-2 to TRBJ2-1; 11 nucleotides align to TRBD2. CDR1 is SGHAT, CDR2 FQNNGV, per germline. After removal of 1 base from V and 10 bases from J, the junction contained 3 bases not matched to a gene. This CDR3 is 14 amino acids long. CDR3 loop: CASSLVASGGEQFF. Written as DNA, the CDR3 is TGTGCCAGCAGCTTAGTTGCTAGCGGGGGGGAGCAGTTCTTC.

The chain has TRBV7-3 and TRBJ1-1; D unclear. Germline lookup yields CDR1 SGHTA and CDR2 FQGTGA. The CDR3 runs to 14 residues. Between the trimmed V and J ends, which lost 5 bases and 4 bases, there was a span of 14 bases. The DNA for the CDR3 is TGTGCCAGCAGCCCAATCGGTGATACCACTGAAGCTTTCTTT. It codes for CASSPIGDTTEAFF.

The CDR3 coding sequence is TGCGCCAGCAGCCAGGCCCTAGAAAATTCACCCCTCCACTTT. Its protein product is CASSQALENSPLHF. The V call is TRBV4-1, the J call TRBJ1-6; D is ambiguous. CDR3 size: 14 residues. Trimming cost V 3 bases and J 7 bases, with 10 bases left between them. Germline V gives CDR1 MGHRA, CDR2 YSYEKL.

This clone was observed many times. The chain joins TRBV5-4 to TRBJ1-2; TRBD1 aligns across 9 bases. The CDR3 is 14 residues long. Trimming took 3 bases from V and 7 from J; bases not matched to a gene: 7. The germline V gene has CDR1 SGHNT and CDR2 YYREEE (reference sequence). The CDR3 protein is CASSSGQGRGGYTF. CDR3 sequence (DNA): TGTGCCAGCAGCTCCGGACAGGGGAGGGGTGGCTACACCTTC.

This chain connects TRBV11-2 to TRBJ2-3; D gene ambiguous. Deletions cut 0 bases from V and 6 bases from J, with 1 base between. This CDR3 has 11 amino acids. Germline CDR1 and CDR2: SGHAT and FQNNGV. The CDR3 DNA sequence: TGTGCCAGCAGCTTAGAGGATACGCAGTATTTT. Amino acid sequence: CASSLEDTQYF.

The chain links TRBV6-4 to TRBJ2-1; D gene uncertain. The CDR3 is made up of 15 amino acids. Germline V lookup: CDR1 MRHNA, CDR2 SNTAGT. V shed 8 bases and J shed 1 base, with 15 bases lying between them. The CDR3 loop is CASAPSGGSYNEQFF. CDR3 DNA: TGTGCCAGCGCACCCTCGGGTGGGTCCTACAATGAGCAGTTCTTC.

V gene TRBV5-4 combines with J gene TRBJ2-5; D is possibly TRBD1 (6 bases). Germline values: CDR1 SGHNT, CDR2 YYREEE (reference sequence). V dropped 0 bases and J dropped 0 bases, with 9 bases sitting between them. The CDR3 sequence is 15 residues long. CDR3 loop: CASSLVGHDQETQYF. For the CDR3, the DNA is TGTGCCAGCAGCTTGGTGGGACACGACCAAGAGACCCAGTACTTC.

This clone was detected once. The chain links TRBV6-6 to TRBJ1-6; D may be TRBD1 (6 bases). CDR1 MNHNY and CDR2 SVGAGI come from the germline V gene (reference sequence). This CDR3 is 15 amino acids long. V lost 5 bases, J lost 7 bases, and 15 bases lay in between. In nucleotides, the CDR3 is TGTGCCAGCAGTCAAATCAGGGGTGGAAATTCACCCCTCCACTTT. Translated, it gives CASSQIRGGNSPLHF.

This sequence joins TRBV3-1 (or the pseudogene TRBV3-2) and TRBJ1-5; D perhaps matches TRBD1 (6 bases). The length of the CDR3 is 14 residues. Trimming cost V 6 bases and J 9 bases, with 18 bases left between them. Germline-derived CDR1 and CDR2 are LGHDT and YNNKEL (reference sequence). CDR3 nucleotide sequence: TGTGCCAGCAGTCACGGGACAAAATTGACGCCCCAGCATTTT. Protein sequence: CASSHGTKLTPQHF.